This T cell receptor (beta chain) stems from a study of blood T cell repertoires in COVID-19. Study as a whole: PBMCs, B-cell-depleted T cells, or T cells were the source of the cDNA or gDNA that made up the material.

Membership in each cohort depended on participant-reported clinical history. CDR1 MNHEY and CDR2 SVGAGI come from the germline V gene. V lost 7 bases and J 10 bases, leaving 20 bases between the germline ends. The CDR3 consists of 14 residues. This clone was seen more than once but under ten times. Profiling relied on immunoSEQ multiplex PCR, and the TCRdb table lists in-frame clones only, not all of them. The sample consists of 200,000 to 250,000 clones, over 75% of them appearing once. Sequencing was performed on PBMCs or T cells enriched from blood (not recorded which). The chain carries TRBV6-5 and TRBJ2-1, with D perhaps matching TRBD2 (6 bases). The TCR sequence derives from a woman aged 18-30 years in a cohort exposed to, infected with or recovered from COVID-19 (not recorded which). The CDR3 here is CASKPLAPLGEQFF. The CDR3 nucleotides are TGTGCCAGCAAGCCGCTAGCGCCCTTGGGGGAGCAGTTCTTC.